This is a list of T cell receptor beta chains from one sample in a study of cytomegalovirus exposure and HLA in healthy donors. Method: immunoSEQ multiplex PCR; TCRdb's copy keeps in-frame clones and lacks some. The sample includes about 130,000 clones, about 82% seen only once; the top ten take 4.8%. The specimen was PBMCs. The receptors originated from a man aged 25-45 years in good health. CDR3s include the opening cysteine and the closing phenylalanine or tryptophan. D genes are given only for firm matches. Size is stated for part of the rows, as once, few or many counts, or as a class when the clone is expanded.

CDR3	DNA	V	J	D	size
CASSQLMGGGQPQHF	TGTGCCAGCAGTCAGCTTATGGGGGGGGGTCAGCCCCAGCATTTT	TRBV27	TRBJ1-5	-	few
CASSSTGTHTYEQYF	TGTGCCAGCAGCTCCACCGGGACTCACACCTACGAGCAGTACTTC	TRBV5-5	TRBJ2-7	-	-
CASSAPGGALSGANVLTF	TGTGCCAGCAGCGCTCCCGGCGGTGCCCTCTCTGGGGCCAACGTCCTGACTTTC	TRBV9	TRBJ2-6	-	-
CASSFVAPYNEQFF	TGTGCCAGCAGTTTTGTGGCTCCCTACAATGAGCAGTTCTTC	TRBV6-5	TRBJ2-1	-	-
CASSLSGQAFSGANVLTF	TGTGCCAGCAGTTTAAGCGGACAGGCTTTCTCTGGGGCCAACGTCCTGACTTTC	TRBV27	TRBJ2-6	TRBD1	-
CASSLAGGNNEQFF	TGTGCCAGCAGCTTAGCTGGGGGGAACAATGAGCAGTTCTTC	TRBV7-6	TRBJ2-1	-	-
CASSPRRGEAFF	TGTGCCAGCAGCCCCAGGAGGGGCGAAGCTTTCTTT	TRBV11-3	TRBJ1-1	-	-
CATSRDLNYEQYF	TGTGCCACCAGCAGAGATCTTAACTACGAGCAGTACTTC	TRBV15	TRBJ2-7	-	-
CASSLDRGAFEQYF	TGTGCCAGCAGCTTAGACAGGGGGGCCTTTGAGCAGTACTTC	TRBV13	TRBJ2-5	TRBD1	-
CASSQDRTSEAFF	TGTGCCAGTAGCCAAGACAGAACAAGCGAAGCTTTCTTT	TRBV19	TRBJ1-1	-	few
CASKTDSLNTEAFF	TGTGCCAGCAAGACCGACAGCCTGAACACTGAAGCTTTCTTT	TRBV6-5	TRBJ1-1	-	-
CASSLRDTQYF	TGTGCCAGCAGCTTGAGAGATACGCAGTATTTT	TRBV13	TRBJ2-3	-	-
CASSFGQGTYEQYF	TGTGCCAGCAGCTTCGGACAGGGAACCTACGAGCAGTACTTC	TRBV11-2	TRBJ2-7	TRBD1	once
CASSLMGAESSYNEQFF	TGTGCCAGCAGCTTAATGGGGGCGGAGAGCTCCTACAATGAGCAGTTCTTC	TRBV11-3	TRBJ2-1	-	-
CASSPGGLVGVGTGELFF	TGTGCCAGCAGCCCAGGGGGACTAGTTGGGGTCGGCACCGGGGAGCTGTTTTTT	TRBV5-4	TRBJ2-2	-	-
CASSPKGSGMDPDTQYF	TGTGCCAGCAGCCCCAAGGGGAGCGGGATGGACCCAGATACGCAGTATTTT	TRBV25-1	TRBJ2-3	TRBD2	few
CASSEWGQINSPLHF	TGTGCCAGCAGTGAATGGGGACAGATCAATTCACCCCTCCACTTT	TRBV2	TRBJ1-6	TRBD1	-
CASRTGGLTEAFF	TGTGCCAGTAGGACAGGGGGCCTCACTGAAGCTTTCTTT	TRBV19	TRBJ1-1	TRBD1	-
CASSEEPYEQYF	TGTGCCAGCAGTGAAGAGCCCTACGAGCAGTACTTC	TRBV2	TRBJ2-7	-	-
CASSLGQVYEQYF	TGTGCCAGCAGCTTAGGACAAGTCTACGAGCAGTACTTC	TRBV11-2	TRBJ2-7	-	once
CASSFGGGYEQYF	TGTGCCAGCAGTTTTGGGGGAGGTTACGAGCAGTACTTC	TRBV27	TRBJ2-7	-	-
CASSLAGQGSPLHF	TGTGCCAGCAGCTTAGCGGGACAGGGTTCCCCCCTCCACTTT	TRBV7-9	TRBJ1-6	TRBD1	-
CASSSGTNNYEQYF	TGTGCCAGCAGCTCCGGGACTAATAACTACGAGCAGTACTTC	TRBV11-3	TRBJ2-7	TRBD2	-
CAWSWGGAGEQYF	TGTGCCTGGAGTTGGGGGGGGGCAGGGGAGCAGTACTTC	TRBV30	TRBJ2-7	-	-
CASSPLEGRNNEQFF	TGTGCCAGCAGCCCCCTAGAGGGCCGCAACAATGAGCAGTTCTTC	TRBV4-2	TRBJ2-1	-	once
CASSAGTGGPAREQYF	TGTGCCAGCAGCGCCGGGACAGGGGGCCCCGCGCGGGAGCAGTACTTC	TRBV9	TRBJ2-7	TRBD1	-
CSSSFPNGETQYF	TGTTCCAGCAGCTTCCCCAACGGGGAGACCCAGTACTTC	TRBV7-9	TRBJ2-5	-	-
CASSRPGQGWNGYTF	TGTGCCAGCAGTCGTCCGGGACAGGGGTGGAATGGCTACACCTTC	TRBV6-6	TRBJ1-2	TRBD1	once
CASSLGAGAKGFMNTEAFF	TGTGCCAGCAGCTTGGGGGCAGGGGCGAAGGGGTTTATGAACACTGAAGCTTTCTTT	TRBV5-4	TRBJ1-1	-	-
CASTFSSAGNYEQYF	TGTGCCAGTACCTTTAGCTCGGCGGGAAACTACGAGCAGTACTTC	TRBV19	TRBJ2-7	-	-